This T cell receptor beta chain was identified in a study of blood T cell repertoires in COVID-19. Study-level background: The study drew acute and convalescent COVID-19 samples from the United States, Italy and Spain. The analysed material was cDNA or gDNA that came from T cells, B-cell-depleted T cells, or PBMCs.

Repertoires were generated with immunoSEQ multiplex PCR, while TCRdb's copy carries only in-frame clones and drops some. This repertoire shows some 40,000 clones, less than 70% found once; its top ten account for 6.2%. V was cut by 4 bases and J by 7 bases, with 7 bases left in between. CDR3 size: 12 residues. Germline V lookup: CDR1 ENHRY, CDR2 SYGVKD. This sequence was found in an elderly man with acute or convalescent COVID-19. The sequenced material came from peripheral blood. This chain links TRBV10-3 with TRBJ2-2, with D possibly being TRBD1 (5 bases). In DNA form, the CDR3 reads TGTGCCATCAGTGCAGGGCTCGGGGAGCTGTTTTTT. Amino acids: CAISAGLGELFF.